This entry describes one T cell receptor beta chain. Its target antigen remains unknown. One base away there is no much larger clone; base qualities are not given. The cohort was made up of about 670 healthy bone marrow donors. All cohort members were sampled while nominally healthy, although unrecorded immune exposures were likely present. The donor was CMV seropositive and was included in the group of 270 or so seropositive cohort members. Every donor gave a peripheral blood sample, and the peripheral blood mononuclear cells from that sample were used for TCR beta sequencing. The Qiagen DNeasy Blood Extraction Kit was used to extract genomic DNA from the blood cell samples. Libraries were built with the immunoSEQ multiplex PCR assay. A mixture of 60 forward primers for TCR Vbeta segments and 13 reverse primers for TCR Jbeta segments was used in the multiplex PCR. A multiplex PCR assay on genomic DNA amplified the CDR3 region of rearranged TCR beta genes. The Illumina HiSeq System was used to sequence the amplified TCR beta libraries as 87-base-pair reads. On the authors' methods: In a later analysis, some 80 million unique TCR beta chains were counted across the roughly 610 repertoires, and about 10 million of these chains were shared by at least two donors. A nearest-neighbor algorithm error-corrected the raw reads and collapsed the reads into unique sequences, merging closely related sequences to remove PCR and sequencing errors. V, D and J gene segments were assigned by aligning CDR3 sequences to IMGT reference sequences. For a sequence to be retained, a match of at least six nucleotides was required to both a V gene segment and a J gene segment. Rearrangements were called productive when the CDR3 lacked stop codons and stayed in frame with V and J; all others were non-productive. CDR3 was defined according to IMGT convention as the region running from the second conserved V-encoded cysteine to the conserved J-encoded phenylalanine. Sequences without an unambiguous match to a single V gene segment were excluded from the earlier analysis of several hundred of the donors. An earlier analysis of approximately 590 of the donors classified V segments as functional when productive rearrangements were above 56.7% and as segregating when the standard deviation between donors was above 5%. A statistical classification framework was developed to diagnose cytomegalovirus status using the catalog of TCR beta chain sequences. A later analysis assigned V and J genes by comparing TCR nucleotide sequences with IMGT/GENE-DB human TR gene sequences. Using the TCRdist pipeline, a later analysis assigned CDR3 sequences along with most-parsimonious VDJ recombination scenarios. In a later analysis, every TCR beta chain was defined by the combination of its CDR3 amino acid sequence and its V-gene family, and reads without a unique V-gene family were dropped. As a way to deal with suspected cross-contamination and a sequencing artifact, a later analysis dropped more than 500 nucleotide sequences that were highly shared and had low generation probability. A later analysis calculated a clonal expansion index for each public chain from normalized within-repertoire ranks of inferred template counts. In a later analysis, generation probabilities were computed using a VDJ recombination model fitted to out-of-frame rearrangements, and the results were checked against IGoR. In a later analysis, TCR-TCR, TCR-HLA and TCR-CMV co-occurrence was scored with hypergeometric tests, and a repertoire-size bias correction was applied to TCR pairs. To estimate false discovery rates, a later analysis permuted the HLA or CMV assignments 20 times. A later analysis grouped co-occurring TCRs with DBSCAN, adding TCRdist sequence similarity when clustering within HLA-allele-positive subsets. Co-occurrence clustering excluded repertoires with fewer than 30,000 or more than 120,000 public chains, plus five with anomalous nucleotide sharing. As stored in TCRdb, this immuneACCESS dataset retains in-frame rearrangements with V and J assigned. A fraction of the clones does not appear; measured against another copy, unresolved V genes explain less than half of the discrepancy, and the remainder lacks a known reason. That table supplies the V and J calls and clone size; D and trimming were determined from the DNA. This sample is represented by 150,000 to 200,000 clones; almost 80% of them were singletons. In total, the top ten clones hold less than 10% of the sample.

The data are from a study of cytomegalovirus exposure and HLA in healthy donors (dated by TCRdb to between 2016 and 2019). Turning to the overall study: In an earlier analysis of under 600 of the donors, under 300 Gb of sequence data and 120 million or so unique TCR beta sequences from about 179 million T cells were reported. The study aimed to test whether signatures of past pathogen exposure could be identified by cataloging public T cell receptors. In a later genetic analysis, genome-wide SNP genotypes for 398 of the 666 donors were used, and that subset was treated as a discovery cohort. To predict cytomegalovirus infection status, the study combined high-throughput TCR immunosequencing, statistical association of individual TCRs with disease status, and machine learning. Across 300 to 400 genotyped donors of the cohort, an average of about 250,000 unique TCR beta nucleotide sequences per donor were sequenced, and approximately 19% of those sequences were non-productive. To decide whether each TCR beta V gene segment behaved as functional or pseudogenic, an earlier analysis of over 500 of the donors relied on high-throughput TCR beta sequencing. Four to six DR-DQ haplotypes were handled as single units for association and clustering, since linkage in the cohort was strong. Besides the first cohort of 550 to 750 subjects, a separate validation cohort made up of over a hundred different subjects was used. Typing coverage varied by locus: roughly 629-640 donors for A, B, C, DRB1 and DQB1; roughly 560 for DQA1; nearly 610 for DPA1; approximately 490 for DPB1. The study profiled the T cell repertoires of hundreds of subjects by immunosequencing and related them to cytomegalovirus serostatus. In a later analysis, previously published TCR beta repertoires from 670 or so donors were re-analyzed and high-resolution HLA genotyping was added so that TCR occurrence patterns could be studied. Alongside the repertoire data, information on donor age, sex, ethnicity and CMV serostatus was compiled. The genetic ancestry cluster associated with self-reported Caucasian donors included 70% to 85% of the approximately 410 genotyped donors. An early release covering just under 650 HLA-typed donors comprised 250 to 350 gigabases of sequencing data and tens of millions of unique TCR sequences. Every discovery cohort repertoire had been produced on one sequencing platform. HLA typing covered class I and class II loci at four-digit resolution. Rather than drawing on any new phenotypic data, the later analysis identified candidate immune exposures from TCR beta sequences and the way those sequences occurred across donors. The paper's findings and limits, for the study overall: Because counts were too low, some 17 rarely observed V segments, including chromosome 9 orphons, were excluded from the earlier analysis of several hundred of the donors. The study listed around 160 TCR beta chains as associated with cytomegalovirus. Most CMV-associated TCR beta chains appeared to be HLA-restricted in a later analysis, and the HLA associations seemed to be driven largely by CMV exposure. A few of the identified cytomegalovirus-associated TCR beta chains were confirmed in vitro to be specific for cytomegalovirus antigens. The authors suggested that the approach could potentially be generalized to other disease states and immunological phenotypes. Several of the top co-occurrence clusters appeared to be linked to parvovirus B19, influenza, CMV and Epstein-Barr virus, according to a later analysis. For the cohort, immune exposure information was limited to CMV serostatus. In an earlier analysis of some 540 of the donors, most TCR beta V segments appeared in productive rearrangements about 87% or about 30% of the time, broadly matching IMGT annotations. Across donors, most TCR sequences were observed very rarely, whereas some public TCRs were present in many individuals. The cohort was sequenced for TCR beta chains only, and without alpha or paired-chain data the features that could be detected were limited. A later analysis associated 15,000 or so TCR beta sequences with specific HLA alleles at a false discovery rate of 0.05. A further reported finding was that TCR beta sequences accurately predicted the HLA-A and HLA-B alleles for most subjects in the first cohort. When HLA alleles, especially DR and DQ, strongly co-occurred, attributing TCR associations to individual alleles was difficult. Compared with the roughly 670-donor mean, donors in an Asian-associated ancestry cluster had fewer N-insertions in productive TCRs, according to a later genetic analysis. An association between a missense DCLRE1C variant and V-gene and J-gene trimming of TCR beta chains was found in a later genetic analysis and replicated in an independent cohort. Linkage disequilibrium might explain the correlated functional status among segregating V segments, but an unknown experimental factor could not be excluded. HLA typing was unavailable for some donors at each locus, so association tests used only the typed subset. A later analysis found that TCR association rates varied across HLA loci, with DRB1 alleles showing the most associated TCRs and HLA-C alleles the fewest. The sequencing pipeline was judged likely to have produced a cluster of highly shared sequence variants as a technical artifact. The classifier was reported to diagnose cytomegalovirus status with high specificity and sensitivity in both the original cohort and the validation cohort. Presence/absence analyses assumed roughly uniform sequencing depth across donors, an assumption that may not hold. In a later analysis, HLA-associated TCR beta chains were found to be more clonally expanded and to have lower generation probabilities than equally common non-associated chains.

Specimen: PBMCs. The clonotype was recovered from a young man in good health and CMV-seropositive.

The CDR3 here reads CASSFQDRPNYGYTF. The nucleotide sequence reads TGTGCCAGCAGTTTCCAGGACAGGCCAAACTATGGCTACACCTTC. The V and J genes are TRBV27 and TRBJ1-2; TRBD1 aligns with 7 central bases. Looking up the germline V gene (reference sequence) yields CDR1 MNHEY and CDR2 SMNVEV. V is trimmed back by 3 bases and J by 2 bases, and the junction contains 6 bases that no gene match accounts for. Counted from cysteine to phenylalanine, this CDR3 has 15 amino acids. Left in the record is the CDR3 DNA by itself, 45 bases read in frame from the first base.